This TCR beta chain was sequenced during a study of spatial heterogeneity in lung cancer. Time point given: sample taken at primary tumor resection. Whole RNA was taken from tumor, nontumor lung or frozen PBMC; it was then sequenced unsorted. The donors comprised 60 to 80 untreated early-stage non-small cell lung cancer patients. Unique molecular identifiers tagged every individual TCR cDNA molecule. TCRdb re-called the 5' RACE reads with MiXCR, one entry per CDR3 protein. The table shows about 14,000 distinct CDR3 sequences, with approximately 11% occurring only once. The CDR3 is 13 amino acids. Trimming took 9 bases from V and 3 from J, leaving 14 bases between them. Germline lookup yields CDR1 MNHEY and CDR2 SMNVEV (reference sequence).

Material: PBMCs, obtained at surgery. The chain recombines TRBV27 with TRBJ1-1; a weak D match, TRBD1 (5 bases). The clonotype comes from a female donor with early-stage non-small cell lung cancer. The CDR3 here is CASSRRGDTEAFF. DNA for the CDR3: TGTGCCAGTTCCCGTAGGGGCGACACTGAAGCTTTCTTT.